The rows below give T cell receptor beta chains drawn from one sample of a study of T-cell memory formation after mild COVID-19. TCRdb recomputed calls from the 5' RACE reads with MiXCR, one row per CDR3 protein. Among fewer than 350,000 distinct CDR3 sequences listed, over 7% were seen once. Sequencing was carried out using PBMCs or a T cell subset sorted from them (not recorded which). The receptors were sampled from a man between 18 and 35 years old who had mild COVID-19 (a few samples of this study predate the infection). Cell type and time point are not known. Both conserved end residues are part of each CDR3. Each record gives: D gene, clone size, V gene, J gene, CDR3 protein, CDR3 DNA. The D gene is left open where the match is weak. Not all rows give a size; the values are once, few, many and, for expanded clones, a class.

d_gene: .
abundance: .
v_gene: TRBV28
j_gene: TRBJ2-1
CDR3aa: CASSSSISNEQFF
CDR3nt: TGTGCCAGCAGTTCTAGCATTAGCAATGAGCAGTTCTTC

d_gene: .
abundance: few
v_gene: TRBV6-1
j_gene: TRBJ1-3
CDR3aa: CASSETGDSGNTIYF
CDR3nt: TGTGCCAGCAGTGAAACGGGGGACTCTGGAAACACCATATATTTT

d_gene: TRBD1
abundance: few
v_gene: TRBV20-1
j_gene: TRBJ2-4
CDR3aa: CSARDPSTAGGIQYF
CDR3nt: TGCAGTGCTAGAGACCCGAGCACCGCAGGGGGCATTCAGTACTTC

d_gene: .
abundance: few
v_gene: TRBV10-3
j_gene: TRBJ1-2
CDR3aa: CATRDGTNYGYTF
CDR3nt: TGTGCCACCCGGGACGGAACCAACTATGGCTACACCTTC

d_gene: TRBD1
abundance: .
v_gene: TRBV7-6
j_gene: TRBJ1-1
CDR3aa: CASSLVGQGAGTEAFF
CDR3nt: TGTGCCAGCAGCTTAGTCGGCCAGGGGGCTGGAACTGAAGCTTTCTTT

d_gene: TRBD1
abundance: few
v_gene: TRBV5-6
j_gene: TRBJ2-7
CDR3aa: CASSLRLTGWYEQYF
CDR3nt: TGTGCCAGCAGCCTGCGGCTGACAGGGTGGTACGAGCAGTACTTC

d_gene: .
abundance: .
v_gene: TRBV15
j_gene: TRBJ2-5
CDR3aa: CATSRDKNQGETQYF
CDR3nt: TGTGCCACCAGCAGAGATAAAAACCAGGGAGAGACCCAGTACTTC

d_gene: TRBD2
abundance: .
v_gene: TRBV7-2
j_gene: TRBJ2-5
CDR3aa: CASSYMGTSRQETQYF
CDR3nt: TGTGCCAGCAGCTATATGGGGACTAGCAGACAAGAGACCCAGTACTTC

d_gene: .
abundance: few
v_gene: TRBV28
j_gene: TRBJ1-5
CDR3aa: CASSGQYNQPQHF
CDR3nt: TGTGCCAGCAGTGGGCAGTACAATCAGCCCCAGCATTTT

d_gene: .
abundance: many
v_gene: TRBV5-1
j_gene: TRBJ2-5
CDR3aa: CASSLRGGQETQYF
CDR3nt: TGTGCCAGCAGCTTAAGGGGGGGCCAAGAGACCCAGTACTTC